Listed below are T cell receptor beta chains from one sample, sequenced in a study of cytomegalovirus exposure and HLA in healthy donors. Here immunoSEQ multiplex PCR was the method, and the copy in TCRdb shows in-frame clones only, minus some. The data contain roughly 150,000 clones, 82% of them singletons. The sequencing sample was made of PBMCs. All receptors derive from a male donor in good health and CMV-seronegative. CDR3s include the opening cysteine and the closing phenylalanine or tryptophan. The D gene is left open where the match is weak. Clone size is given for some rows only: seen once, a few or many times, or a class if the clone is expanded.

cdr3_nt: TGTGCCGCCAGGGTGGGGGGGAACACTGAAGCTTTCTTT; cdr3_aa: CAARVGGNTEAFF; d_call: NA; v_call: TRBV19; clone_size: NA; j_call: TRBJ1-1
cdr3_nt: TGCGCCAGCAGTGAGCGGGACAGGGGCGATACGCAGTATTTT; cdr3_aa: CASSERDRGDTQYF; d_call: TRBD1; v_call: TRBV5-1; clone_size: once; j_call: TRBJ2-3
cdr3_nt: TGTGCCAGCAGCTTGGCTTCTAGCGGGAACCCAGATACGCAGTATTTT; cdr3_aa: CASSLASSGNPDTQYF; d_call: TRBD2; v_call: TRBV5-4; clone_size: NA; j_call: TRBJ2-3
cdr3_nt: TGTGCCAGCAGCTTAGCCGGGACAGGGTCCAACGAGCAGTACTTC; cdr3_aa: CASSLAGTGSNEQYF; d_call: TRBD1; v_call: TRBV11-3; clone_size: NA; j_call: TRBJ2-7
cdr3_nt: TGTGCCAGCAGTTCTCCTGCAACTAATGAAAAACTGTTTTTT; cdr3_aa: CASSSPATNEKLFF; d_call: NA; v_call: TRBV28; clone_size: NA; j_call: TRBJ1-4
cdr3_nt: TGTGCCAGCAGCCCGCTAGCGGGAGACAACACCGGGGAGCTGTTTTTT; cdr3_aa: CASSPLAGDNTGELFF; d_call: TRBD2; v_call: TRBV14; clone_size: NA; j_call: TRBJ2-2
cdr3_nt: TGTGCCAGCTCACCACGGCGGTCGGGGGTCGGGACAGAAGAAAGTTTT; cdr3_aa: CASSPRRSGVGTEESF; d_call: TRBD1; v_call: TRBV18; clone_size: few; j_call: TRBJ1-4
cdr3_nt: TGTGCCAGCACTAACCACAGGGTAGGGAGCTCCTACAATGAGCAGTTCTTC; cdr3_aa: CASTNHRVGSSYNEQFF; d_call: NA; v_call: TRBV27; clone_size: NA; j_call: TRBJ2-1
cdr3_nt: TGCGCCAGCAGCTTGGATAGTTCCCCAGATACGCAGTATTTT; cdr3_aa: CASSLDSSPDTQYF; d_call: NA; v_call: TRBV5-1; clone_size: NA; j_call: TRBJ2-3
cdr3_nt: TGCGCCAGCAGCTTGGGGGGAGAGCGGGAGGGCCAGGAGACCCAGTACTTC; cdr3_aa: CASSLGGEREGQETQYF; d_call: TRBD2; v_call: TRBV5-1; clone_size: NA; j_call: TRBJ2-5
cdr3_nt: TGTGCCACCAGACAGCCTTCCATCTATGGCTACACCTTC; cdr3_aa: CATRQPSIYGYTF; d_call: NA; v_call: TRBV7-2; clone_size: NA; j_call: TRBJ1-2
cdr3_nt: TGTGCCAGCACAAGGCGGGAGTCCTACAATGAGCAGTTCTTC; cdr3_aa: CASTRRESYNEQFF; d_call: TRBD2; v_call: TRBV9; clone_size: NA; j_call: TRBJ2-1
cdr3_nt: TGCAGCGTTGAGGAGACAGGGGGCAATCAGCCCCAGCATTTT; cdr3_aa: CSVEETGGNQPQHF; d_call: TRBD1; v_call: TRBV29-1; clone_size: NA; j_call: TRBJ1-5
cdr3_nt: TGTGCCAGCCGCTTGGAGATGGCAAGCAATCAGCCCCAGCATTTT; cdr3_aa: CASRLEMASNQPQHF; d_call: NA; v_call: TRBV2; clone_size: few; j_call: TRBJ1-5
cdr3_nt: TGTGCCAGTTTAGCGGGAGGTGGCTATGAGCAGTTCTTC; cdr3_aa: CASLAGGGYEQFF; d_call: TRBD2; v_call: TRBV6-1; clone_size: once; j_call: TRBJ2-1
cdr3_nt: TGCGCCAGCAGCCAAGCGGACAGGGACAATTCACCCCTCCACTTT; cdr3_aa: CASSQADRDNSPLHF; d_call: TRBD1; v_call: TRBV4-3; clone_size: NA; j_call: TRBJ1-6
cdr3_nt: TGTGCCAGCAGTGAAAGGACAGGGCGACAGTTCTTC; cdr3_aa: CASSERTGRQFF; d_call: TRBD1; v_call: TRBV6-1; clone_size: once; j_call: TRBJ2-1
cdr3_nt: TGCAGCGTTGAAGATCTGGGCAGCACCCTAACGAACACCGGGGAGCTGTTTTTT; cdr3_aa: CSVEDLGSTLTNTGELFF; d_call: NA; v_call: TRBV29-1; clone_size: NA; j_call: TRBJ2-2